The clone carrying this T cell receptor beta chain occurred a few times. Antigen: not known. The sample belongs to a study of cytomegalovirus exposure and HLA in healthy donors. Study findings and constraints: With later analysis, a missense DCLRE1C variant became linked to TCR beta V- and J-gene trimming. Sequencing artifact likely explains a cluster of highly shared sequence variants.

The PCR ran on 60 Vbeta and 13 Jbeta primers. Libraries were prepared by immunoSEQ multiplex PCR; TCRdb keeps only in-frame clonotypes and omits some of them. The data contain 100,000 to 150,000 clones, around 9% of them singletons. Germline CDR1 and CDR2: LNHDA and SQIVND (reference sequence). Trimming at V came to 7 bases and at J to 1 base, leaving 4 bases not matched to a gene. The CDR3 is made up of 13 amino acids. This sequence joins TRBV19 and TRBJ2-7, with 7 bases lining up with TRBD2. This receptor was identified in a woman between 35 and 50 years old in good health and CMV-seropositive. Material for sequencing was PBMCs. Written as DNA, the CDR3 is TGTGCCAGTACCAGGGAGGGATCCTACGAGCAGTACTTC. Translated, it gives CASTREGSYEQYF.